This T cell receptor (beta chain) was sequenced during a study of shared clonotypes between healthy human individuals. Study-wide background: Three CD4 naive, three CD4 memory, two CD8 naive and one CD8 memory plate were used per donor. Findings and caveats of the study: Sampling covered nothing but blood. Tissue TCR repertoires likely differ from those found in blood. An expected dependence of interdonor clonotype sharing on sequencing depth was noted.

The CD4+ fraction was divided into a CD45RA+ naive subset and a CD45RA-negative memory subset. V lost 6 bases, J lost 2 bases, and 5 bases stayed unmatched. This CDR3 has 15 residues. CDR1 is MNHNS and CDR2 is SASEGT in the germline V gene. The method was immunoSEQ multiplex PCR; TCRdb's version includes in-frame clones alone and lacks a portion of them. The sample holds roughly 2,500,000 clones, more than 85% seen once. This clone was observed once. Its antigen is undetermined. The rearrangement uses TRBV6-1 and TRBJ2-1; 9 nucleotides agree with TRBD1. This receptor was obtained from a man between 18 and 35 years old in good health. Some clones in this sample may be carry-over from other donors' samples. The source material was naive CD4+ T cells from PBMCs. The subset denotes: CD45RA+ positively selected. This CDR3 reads CASRMDRGTYNEQFF. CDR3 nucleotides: TGTGCCAGCAGGATGGACAGGGGCACCTACAATGAGCAGTTCTTC.